The 20 T cell receptor beta chains presented below share a single source sample, sequenced in a study of cytotoxic CD8 clonotypes in ibrutinib-treated CLL. Method: immunoSEQ multiplex PCR; TCRdb's copy keeps in-frame clones and lacks some. The sample has 150,000 to 200,000 clones; about 80% are singletons. The source material was PBMCs, sampled after 24 months of ibrutinib treatment. Receptors were obtained from a human donor with chronic lymphocytic leukemia.

The rearrangement joins TRBV5-8 to TRBJ2-6; D uncertain. Trimming pared 2 bases from V and 0 bases from J, leaving 6 bases between. Germline V gene sequence: CDR1 SGHTS, CDR2 YDEGEE. The CDR3 has 15 amino acids. For the CDR3, the DNA is TGTGCCAGCAGCTTCTTGAGCTCTGGGGCCAACGTCCTGACTTTC. Amino acid sequence: CASSFLSSGANVLTF.

V usage is TRBV6-1 and J usage is TRBJ1-2; D call uncertain. From germline, CDR1 is MNHNS and CDR2 SASEGT. Trimming shortened V by 9 bases and J by 4 bases, and 21 bases separated the two germline ends. This CDR3 spans 15 amino acids. CDR3 DNA: TGTGCCAGTCCCCCAGGACCGAGAGAGACCTATGGCTACACCTTC. Protein: CASPPGPRETYGYTF.

V usage is TRBV15 and J usage is TRBJ2-6, with D unresolved. This CDR3 spans 14 amino acids. Per the germline V gene, CDR1 is LNHNV and CDR2 is YYDKDF (reference sequence). Trimming took off 3 bases at V and 4 bases at J, with 7 bases between the two ends. CDR3 amino acids: CATSSSPGANVLTF. The CDR3 bases are TGTGCCACCAGCAGTAGCCCCGGGGCCAACGTCCTGACTTTC.

The rearrangement uses TRBV2 and TRBJ2-5; the D is unclear. Per germline, CDR1 SNHLY and CDR2 FYNNEI. Trimming took 3 bases from V and 5 from J, leaving 7 bases between them. The CDR3 sequence is 12 residues long. CDR3 sequence (DNA): TGTGCCAGCAGTGACGGCTCGGAGACCCAGTACTTC. Protein sequence: CASSDGSETQYF. Looking up the rest from reference TRBV2 and TRBJ2-5 gives the full variable domain: EPEVTQTPSHQVTQMGQEVILRCVPISNHLYFYWYRQILGQKVEFLVSFYNNEISEKSEIFDDQFSVERPDGSNFTLKIRSTKLEDSAMYFCASSDGSETQYFGPGTRLLVL.

The J gene is TRBJ2-3, the V gene TRBV27; D might be TRBD1 (5 bases). Trimming removed 3 bases at V and 3 bases at J, with 13 bases between. The CDR3 extends over 15 amino acids. Germline-derived CDR1 and CDR2 are MNHEY and SMNVEV (reference sequence). The CDR3 reads CASSFFAGYTDTQYF. In nucleotides, the CDR3 is TGTGCCAGCAGTTTTTTTGCAGGGTATACAGATACGCAGTATTTT.

In this sample, this clone turned up many times. The chain has TRBV4-2 and TRBJ2-1; 10 bases map to TRBD2. The CDR3 consists of 16 residues. The germline V gene encodes CDR1 LGHNA and CDR2 YNFKEQ. The ends lost 1 base at V and 14 bases at J; junction bases unmatched: 14. The CDR3 loop is CASSQGSTSGTTKEFF. The CDR3 DNA reads as TGTGCCAGCAGCCAAGGGAGTACTAGCGGGACGACAAAGGAGTTCTTC.

The chain has TRBV29-1 and TRBJ2-7; 11 positions match TRBD1. The CDR3 runs 15 residues. Germline V CDR1 and CDR2: SQVTM, ANQGSEA. The V segment lost 4 bases and the J segment 3 bases; nucleotides outside the gene matches: 8. The CDR3 DNA reads as TGCAGCGTTGCCGGACAGGGGGCTCAGTTCTACGAGCAGTACTTC. This encodes CSVAGQGAQFYEQYF.

V usage is TRBV4-2 and J usage is TRBJ1-2; 7 bases agree with TRBD1. CDR3 size: 15 residues. Germline loops: CDR1 LGHNA, CDR2 YNFKEQ. Losses at the gene ends were 4 bases for V and 4 bases for J; bases not matched to a gene: 9. The CDR3 sequence is CASSRGEGARYGYTF. The DNA of the CDR3 is TGTGCCAGCAGCCGGGGAGAGGGGGCCCGCTATGGCTACACCTTC.

V is TRBV6-1 and J is TRBJ2-7, with D perhaps TRBD1 (6 bases). CDR3 length: 14 residues. CDR1 MNHNS and CDR2 SASEGT come from the germline V gene. Trimming took off 7 bases at V and 0 bases at J, with 13 bases between the two ends. The CDR3 DNA reads TGTGCCAGCAAGTACCAGGGGAGCTCCTACGAGCAGTACTTC. It encodes CASKYQGSSYEQYF.

The rearrangement uses TRBV5-6 and TRBJ1-5; D not certain. CDR3 length: 15 amino acids. The V end was cut by 0 bases, the J end by 7 bases, with 14 bases between. Germline-derived CDR1 and CDR2 are SGHDT and YYEEEE. The CDR3 nucleotides are TGTGCCAGCAGCTTGGGGGGAATGTTGGGGCAGCCCCAGCATTTT. Amino acids: CASSLGGMLGQPQHF. The full variable domain, rest sourced from reference TRBV5-6 and TRBJ1-5, is DAGVTQSPTHLIKTRGQQVTLRCSPKSGHDTVSWYQQALGQGPQFIFQYYEEEERQRGNFPDRFSGHQFPNYSSELNVNALLLGDSALYLCASSLGGMLGQPQHFGDGTRLSIL.

This clone has a handful of counts. The chain recombines TRBV28 with TRBJ2-7; a possible D gene is TRBD2 (5 bases). The CDR3 loop spans 14 amino acids. CDR1 and CDR2 from the germline V gene are MDHEN and SYDVKM. Deletions cut 4 bases from V and 5 bases from J, with 15 bases between. The CDR3 DNA reads TGTGCCAGCAGTTCCCTTATGACCGGGGACGAGCAGTACTTC. Amino acid sequence: CASSSLMTGDEQYF.

The chain employs TRBV5-1 and TRBJ1-2; 12 bases align to TRBD1. This CDR3 is built from 16 residues. Losses at the gene ends were 2 bases for V and 7 bases for J; bases not matched to a gene: 9. The germline V gene has CDR1 SGHRS and CDR2 YFSETQ. CDR3 DNA sequence: TGCGCCAGCAGCTTAACGACTGGGACAGGGGGCAGTGGCTACACCTTC. Its translation: CASSLTTGTGGSGYTF. Drawing the rest from reference TRBV5-1 and TRBJ1-2, the complete variable domain is KAGVTQTPRYLIKTRGQQVTLSCSPISGHRSVSWYQQTPGQGLQFLFEYFSETQRNKGNFPGRFSGRQFSNSRSEMNVSTLELGDSALYLCASSLTTGTGGSGYTFGSGTRLTVV.

The rearrangement joins TRBV6-1 to TRBJ1-5, with D unresolved. The germline V and J ends were trimmed by 7 bases and 1 base, with 11 bases remaining between them. Germline assignment: CDR1 MNHNS and CDR2 SASEGT. The CDR3 totals 14 residues. CDR3 region: CASMFWVSNQPQHF. Here the CDR3 DNA reads TGTGCCAGCATGTTTTGGGTAAGCAATCAGCCCCAGCATTTT.

This chain joins TRBV19 and TRBJ1-4; 7 bases align to TRBD1. After removal of 6 bases from V and 6 bases from J, the junction contained 13 bases not matched to a gene. This CDR3 has 16 amino acids. The germline V gene encodes CDR1 LNHDA and CDR2 SQIVND (reference sequence). CDR3 sequence (DNA): TGTGCCAGTAGCCCACCTAGGAGGGACAGTCATGAAAAACTGTTTTTT. It yields the protein CASSPPRRDSHEKLFF.

This chain links TRBV6-1 with TRBJ2-5; perhaps TRBD1 as D (6 bases). This CDR3 contains 14 residues. V gave up 3 bases and J gave up 4 bases, with 12 bases separating them. Germline-derived CDR1 and CDR2 are MNHNS and SASEGT. The CDR3 nucleotides are TGTGCCAGCAGTGATCTGTCAGGGGTAGAGACCCAGTACTTC. This gives the protein CASSDLSGVETQYF.

The chain has TRBV27 and TRBJ2-3; 8 bases match TRBD2. This CDR3 comprises 18 residues. Germline V lookup: CDR1 MNHEY, CDR2 SMNVEV (reference sequence). J lost 3 bases, V lost 0 bases, and 11 bases had no gene match. CDR3 loop: CASSLSFPGSSGTDTQYF. In DNA form, the CDR3 reads TGTGCCAGCAGTTTATCGTTCCCCGGGTCTAGCGGGACAGATACGCAGTATTTT.

The sample holds a few counts of this clone. This chain connects TRBV2 to TRBJ2-1, with 7 nucleotides matching TRBD1. The CDR3 runs 13 residues. Germline V gives CDR1 SNHLY, CDR2 FYNNEI. After removal of 6 bases from V and 4 bases from J, the junction contained 3 bases not matched to a gene. The CDR3 nucleotides read TGTGCCAGCAGGTGGGACAGTTACAATGAGCAGTTCTTC. Residues: CASRWDSYNEQFF. Based on the CDR3 plus reference TRBV2 and TRBJ2-1, the full variable domain is EPEVTQTPSHQVTQMGQEVILRCVPISNHLYFYWYRQILGQKVEFLVSFYNNEISEKSEIFDDQFSVERPDGSNFTLKIRSTKLEDSAMYFCASRWDSYNEQFFGPGTRLTVL.

The chain links TRBV5-6 to TRBJ1-2; D may be TRBD1 (5 bases). The germline V and J ends were trimmed by 0 bases and 8 bases, with 17 bases remaining between them. From germline, CDR1 is SGHDT and CDR2 YYEEEE. This CDR3 comprises 15 residues. The CDR3: CASSLVQRGTQGYTF. The DNA of the CDR3 is TGTGCCAGCAGCTTGGTACAGCGGGGGACTCAAGGCTACACCTTC. The full variable domain, in which reference TRBV5-6 and TRBJ1-2 provide the parts outside the CDR3, is DAGVTQSPTHLIKTRGQQVTLRCSPKSGHDTVSWYQQALGQGPQFIFQYYEEEERQRGNFPDRFSGHQFPNYSSELNVNALLLGDSALYLCASSLVQRGTQGYTFGSGTRLTVV.

V usage is TRBV14 and J usage is TRBJ1-1, with D possibly TRBD1 on 5 matching bases. Trimming removed 5 bases at V and 4 bases at J, with 11 bases between. In germline, CDR1 is SGHDN, CDR2 FVKESK. The CDR3 has 13 residues. In DNA, the CDR3 is TGTGCCAGCAGCTCCGACAGTGCCACTGAAGCTTTCTTT. Translating it yields CASSSDSATEAFF. Together with reference TRBV14 and TRBJ1-1, the CDR3 gives the full variable domain: EAGVTQFPSHSVIEKGQTVTLRCDPISGHDNLYWYRRVMGKEIKFLLHFVKESKQDESGMPNNRFLAERTGGTYSTLKVQPAELEDSGVYFCASSSDSATEAFFGQGTRLTVV.

This chain uses TRBV28 with TRBJ2-6; a weak D match, TRBD2 (6 bases). The germline CDR1 and CDR2 sequences are MDHEN and SYDVKM. V lost 2 bases to trimming and J lost 2 bases, with 7 bases between them. There are 15 residues in the CDR3. Written as DNA, the CDR3 is TGTGCCAGCAGTTTAGGGGGGACTGGGGCCAACGTCCTGACTTTC. It codes for CASSLGGTGANVLTF.